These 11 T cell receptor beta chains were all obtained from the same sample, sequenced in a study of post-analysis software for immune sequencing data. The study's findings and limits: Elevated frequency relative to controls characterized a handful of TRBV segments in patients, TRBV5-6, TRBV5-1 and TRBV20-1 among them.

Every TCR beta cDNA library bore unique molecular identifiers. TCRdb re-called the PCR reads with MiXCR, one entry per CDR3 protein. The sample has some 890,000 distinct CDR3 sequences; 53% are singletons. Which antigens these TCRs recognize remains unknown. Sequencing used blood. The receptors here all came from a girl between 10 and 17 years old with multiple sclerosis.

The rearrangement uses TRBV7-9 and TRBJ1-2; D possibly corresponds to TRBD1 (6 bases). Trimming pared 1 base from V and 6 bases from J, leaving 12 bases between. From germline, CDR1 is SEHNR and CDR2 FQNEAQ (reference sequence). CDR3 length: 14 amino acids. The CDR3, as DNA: TGTGCCAGCAGCTTAGGCAGGGGTGACGATGGCTACACCTTC. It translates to CASSLGRGDDGYTF.

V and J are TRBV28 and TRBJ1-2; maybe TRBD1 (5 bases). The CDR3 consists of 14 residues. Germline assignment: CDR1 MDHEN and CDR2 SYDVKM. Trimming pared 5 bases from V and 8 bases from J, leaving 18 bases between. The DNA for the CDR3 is TGTGCCAGCAGTCCACGGCGGGATCGGGGCGGCTACACCTTC. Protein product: CASSPRRDRGGYTF.

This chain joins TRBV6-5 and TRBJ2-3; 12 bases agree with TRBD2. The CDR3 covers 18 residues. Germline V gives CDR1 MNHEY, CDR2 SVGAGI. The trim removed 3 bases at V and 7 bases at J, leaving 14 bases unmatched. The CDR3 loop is CASSYNPQTSGSIYTQYF. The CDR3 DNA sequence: TGTGCCAGCAGTTATAATCCACAGACTAGCGGGAGCATTTATACGCAGTATTTT.

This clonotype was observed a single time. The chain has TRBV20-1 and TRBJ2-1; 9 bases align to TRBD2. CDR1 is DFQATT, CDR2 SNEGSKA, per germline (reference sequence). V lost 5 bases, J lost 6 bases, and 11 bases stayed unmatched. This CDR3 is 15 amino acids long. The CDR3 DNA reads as TGCAGTGCTGACGCCCAGCTAGCGGGGACCAATGAGCAGTTCTTC. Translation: CSADAQLAGTNEQFF.

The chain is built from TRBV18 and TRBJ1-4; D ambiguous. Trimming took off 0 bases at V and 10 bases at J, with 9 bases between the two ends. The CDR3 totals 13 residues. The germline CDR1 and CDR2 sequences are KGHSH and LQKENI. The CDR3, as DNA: TGTGCCAGCTCACCACCGTTTCGCGGAAAACTGTTTTTT. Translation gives CASSPPFRGKLFF.

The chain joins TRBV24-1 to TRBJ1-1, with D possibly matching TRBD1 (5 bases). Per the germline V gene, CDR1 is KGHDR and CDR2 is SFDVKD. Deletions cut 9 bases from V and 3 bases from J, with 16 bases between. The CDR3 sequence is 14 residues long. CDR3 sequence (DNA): TGTGCCACCCGGGACCTACGGGTACACACTGAAGCTTTCTTT. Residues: CATRDLRVHTEAFF.

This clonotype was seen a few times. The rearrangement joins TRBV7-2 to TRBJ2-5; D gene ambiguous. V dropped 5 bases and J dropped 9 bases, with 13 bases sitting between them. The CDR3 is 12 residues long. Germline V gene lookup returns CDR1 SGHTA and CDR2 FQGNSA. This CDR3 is CASSPPFAAQYF. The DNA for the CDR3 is TGTGCCAGCAGCCCCCCATTCGCCGCCCAGTACTTC.

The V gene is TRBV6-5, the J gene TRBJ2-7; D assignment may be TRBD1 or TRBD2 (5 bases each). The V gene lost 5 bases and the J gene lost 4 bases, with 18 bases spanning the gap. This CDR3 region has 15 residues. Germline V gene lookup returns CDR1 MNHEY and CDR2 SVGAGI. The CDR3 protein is CASSEGTSRMYEQYF. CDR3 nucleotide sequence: TGTGCCAGCAGTGAAGGGACGTCGAGGATGTACGAGCAGTACTTC.

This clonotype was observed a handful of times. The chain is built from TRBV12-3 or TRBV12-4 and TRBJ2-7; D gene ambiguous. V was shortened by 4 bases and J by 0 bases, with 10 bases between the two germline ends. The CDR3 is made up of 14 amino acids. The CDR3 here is CASSSSPFSYEQYF. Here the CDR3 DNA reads TGTGCCAGCAGTTCCAGTCCCTTCTCCTACGAGCAGTACTTC.

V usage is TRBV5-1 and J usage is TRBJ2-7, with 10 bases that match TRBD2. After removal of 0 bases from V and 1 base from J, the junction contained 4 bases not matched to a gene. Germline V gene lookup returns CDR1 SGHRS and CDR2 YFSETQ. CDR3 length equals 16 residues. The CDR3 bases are TGCGCCAGCAGCTTGGTGGCTAGCGGGGGATCCTACGAGCAGTACTTC. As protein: CASSLVASGGSYEQYF.

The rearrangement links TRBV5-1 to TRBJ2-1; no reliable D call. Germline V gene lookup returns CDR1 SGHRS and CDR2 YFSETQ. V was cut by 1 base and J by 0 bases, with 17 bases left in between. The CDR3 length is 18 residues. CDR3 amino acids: CASSLLYADLSSYNEQFF. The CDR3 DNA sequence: TGCGCCAGCAGCTTGTTATACGCGGATCTGAGCTCCTACAATGAGCAGTTCTTC.